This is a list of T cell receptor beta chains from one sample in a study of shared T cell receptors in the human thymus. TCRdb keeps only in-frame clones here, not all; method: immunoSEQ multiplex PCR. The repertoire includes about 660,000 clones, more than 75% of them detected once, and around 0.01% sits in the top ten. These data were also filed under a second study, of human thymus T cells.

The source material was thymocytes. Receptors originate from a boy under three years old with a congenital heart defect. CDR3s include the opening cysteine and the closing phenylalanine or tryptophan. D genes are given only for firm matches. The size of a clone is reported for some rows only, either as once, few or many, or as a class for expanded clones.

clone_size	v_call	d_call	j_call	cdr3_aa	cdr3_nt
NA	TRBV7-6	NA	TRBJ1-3	CASSSESLSDSGNTIYF	TGTGCCAGCAGCTCTGAGTCCCTGAGTGACTCTGGAAACACCATATATTTT
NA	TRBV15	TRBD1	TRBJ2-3	CATSPTGVKDTQYF	TGTGCCACCAGCCCTACAGGGGTGAAAGATACGCAGTATTTT
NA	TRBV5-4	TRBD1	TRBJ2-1	CASSLFGQGLNEQFF	TGTGCCAGCAGCTTGTTCGGACAGGGCTTAAATGAGCAGTTCTTC
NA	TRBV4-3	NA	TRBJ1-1	CASNSTDPNTEAFF	TGCGCCAGCAACTCAACAGATCCGAACACTGAAGCTTTCTTT
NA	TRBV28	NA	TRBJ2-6	CAAKELWANVLTF	TGTGCCGCGAAAGAACTCTGGGCCAACGTCCTGACTTTC
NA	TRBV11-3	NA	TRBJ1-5	CASSQDGNNQPQHF	TGTGCCAGCAGCCAAGACGGGAACAATCAGCCCCAGCATTTT
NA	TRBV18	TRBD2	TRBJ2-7	CASSRHRLADEQYF	TGTGCCAGCTCACGTCACCGACTAGCGGACGAGCAGTACTTC
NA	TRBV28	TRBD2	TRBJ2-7	CASSATSGIHYEQYF	TGTGCCAGCAGTGCCACTAGCGGGATACACTACGAGCAGTACTTC
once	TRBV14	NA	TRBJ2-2	CASSQDSARILHDGELFF	TGTGCCAGCAGCCAAGACTCAGCGAGGATACTACACGACGGGGAGCTGTTTTTT
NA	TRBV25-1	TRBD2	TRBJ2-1	CASSESPGLEWSEQFF	TGTGCCAGCAGTGAATCCCCGGGACTAGAATGGTCTGAGCAGTTCTTC
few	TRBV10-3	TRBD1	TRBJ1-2	CAVSTGIYYGYTF	TGTGCCGTATCGACAGGGATTTACTATGGCTACACCTTC
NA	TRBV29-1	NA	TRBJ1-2	CSALTGGSYGYTF	TGCAGCGCCCTGACCGGGGGGAGCTATGGCTACACCTTC
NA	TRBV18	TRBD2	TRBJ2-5	CASSPDRGTSGRAEKTQYF	TGTGCCAGCTCCCCGGACAGGGGGACTAGCGGGAGGGCCGAGAAGACCCAGTACTTC
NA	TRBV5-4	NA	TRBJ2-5	CASSLDRTRSETQYF	TGTGCCAGCAGCTTGGATCGGACACGGTCCGAGACCCAGTACTTC
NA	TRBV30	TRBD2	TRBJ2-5	CAWSVRAGVETQYF	TGTGCCTGGAGTGTACGAGCGGGAGTTGAGACCCAGTACTTC
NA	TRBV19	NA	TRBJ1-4	CASSLPVEGSYPNEKLFF	TGTGCCAGTAGTCTCCCGGTGGAGGGCTCGTATCCTAATGAAAAACTGTTTTTT
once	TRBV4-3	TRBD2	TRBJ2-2	CASSQDSGTSGSRSTGELFF	TGCGCCAGCAGCCAAGATTCCGGGACTAGCGGGAGTCGGAGCACCGGGGAGCTGTTTTTT
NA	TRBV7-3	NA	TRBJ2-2	CASSFWTHTGELFF	TGTGCCAGCAGCTTTTGGACTCACACCGGGGAGCTGTTTTTT
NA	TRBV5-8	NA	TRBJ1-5	CASSPPCVESSHVHNQPQHF	TGTGCCAGCAGCCCCCCCTGTGTGGAGTCCAGCCATGTTCACAATCAGCCCCAGCATTTT
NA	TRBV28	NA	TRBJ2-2	CASSLAGKNTGELFF	TGTGCCAGCAGTTTAGCGGGAAAGAACACCGGGGAGCTGTTTTTT
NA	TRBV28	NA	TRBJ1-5	CASSSGRGKGISNQPQHF	TGTGCCAGCAGTTCAGGCCGGGGGAAGGGTATTAGCAATCAGCCCCAGCATTTT
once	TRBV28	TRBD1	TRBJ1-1	CASSQPGQVDTEAFF	TGTGCCAGCAGTCAACCGGGACAGGTGGACACTGAAGCTTTCTTT
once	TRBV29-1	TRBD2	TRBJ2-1	CSVELAGLYNEQFF	TGCAGCGTTGAGCTAGCGGGGCTATACAATGAGCAGTTCTTC
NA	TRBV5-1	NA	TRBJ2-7	CASSFRGAGSYEQYF	TGCGCCAGCAGCTTCCGGGGGGCTGGGTCCTACGAGCAGTACTTC
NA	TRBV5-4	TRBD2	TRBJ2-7	CASSSRTSGTQTNEQYF	TGTGCCAGCAGCTCCCGGACTAGCGGGACCCAGACGAACGAGCAGTACTTC
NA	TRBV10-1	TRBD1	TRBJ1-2	CAQGAGGYTF	TGCGCCCAGGGGGCAGGCGGCTACACCTTC
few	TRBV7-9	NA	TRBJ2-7	CASSFKTGSSYEQYF	TGTGCCAGCAGCTTTAAGACAGGAAGCTCCTACGAGCAGTACTTC
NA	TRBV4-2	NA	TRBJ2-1	CASSQVTGANEQFF	TGTGCCAGCAGCCAAGTCACGGGAGCGAATGAGCAGTTCTTC
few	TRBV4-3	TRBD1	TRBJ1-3	CASSQEDSLRTGISGNTIYF	TGCGCCAGCAGCCAAGAGGATTCTCTACGGACAGGCATCTCTGGAAACACCATATATTTT
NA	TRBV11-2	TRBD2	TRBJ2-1	CASSLHSGRARRDEQFF	TGTGCCAGCAGCTTACATAGCGGGAGGGCCAGGAGGGATGAGCAGTTCTTC
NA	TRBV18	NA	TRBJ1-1	CASSPQDHTEAFF	TGTGCCAGCTCACCTCAGGATCACACTGAAGCTTTCTTT
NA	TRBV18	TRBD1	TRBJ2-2	CASSRQGDANTGELFF	TGTGCCAGCTCACGACAGGGGGACGCGAACACCGGGGAGCTGTTTTTT
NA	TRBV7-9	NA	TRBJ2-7	CASSSSPGVRAYEQYF	TGTGCCAGCAGCTCCTCACCCGGGGTCAGAGCCTACGAGCAGTACTTC
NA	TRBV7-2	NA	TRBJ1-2	CASSLAVNYGYTF	TGTGCCAGCAGCTTGGCAGTTAACTATGGCTACACCTTC
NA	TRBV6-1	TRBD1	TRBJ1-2	CASSDIVDRVGRDYGYTF	TGTGCCAGCAGTGATATCGTGGACAGGGTCGGACGAGACTATGGCTACACCTTC
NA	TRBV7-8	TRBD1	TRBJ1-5	CASSLRQGSNQPQHF	TGTGCCAGCAGCTTAAGACAGGGGAGCAATCAGCCCCAGCATTTT
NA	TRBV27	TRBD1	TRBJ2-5	CASSRNLPPDREVRTQYF	TGTGCCAGCAGCCGAAACCTCCCCCCGGACAGGGAGGTACGGACCCAGTACTTC
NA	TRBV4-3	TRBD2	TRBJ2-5	CASSPRSGRGLETQYF	TGCGCCAGCAGCCCCCGGAGCGGGAGGGGTTTGGAGACCCAGTACTTC
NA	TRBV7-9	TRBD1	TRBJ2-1	CASSLGGDRVGYNEQFF	TGTGCCAGCAGCTTAGGGGGGGACAGGGTAGGCTACAATGAGCAGTTCTTC
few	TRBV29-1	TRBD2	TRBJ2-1	CSVAVRERGSSYNEQFF	TGCAGCGTTGCCGTCAGGGAGCGCGGGAGCTCCTACAATGAGCAGTTCTTC
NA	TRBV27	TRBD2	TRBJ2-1	CASTGSGRNYNEQFF	TGTGCCAGCACCGGAAGCGGGAGAAACTACAATGAGCAGTTCTTC
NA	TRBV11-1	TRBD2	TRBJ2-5	CASSLAGRALQETQYF	TGTGCCAGCAGCTTGGCCGGGAGGGCCCTCCAAGAGACCCAGTACTTC
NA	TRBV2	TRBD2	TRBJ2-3	CASSVGAGEGTQYF	TGTGCCAGCAGTGTAGGAGCGGGAGAGGGTACGCAGTATTTT
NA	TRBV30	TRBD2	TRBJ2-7	CAWSRVGGRKPYEQYF	TGTGCCTGGAGTCGGGTCGGCGGGAGGAAGCCCTACGAGCAGTACTTC
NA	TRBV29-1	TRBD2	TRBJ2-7	CSVSGTSVSPTSYEQYF	TGCAGCGTATCCGGGACTAGCGTATCTCCCACATCCTACGAGCAGTACTTC
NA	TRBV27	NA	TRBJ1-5	CASSPVAGTRGQPQHF	TGTGCCAGCAGTCCCGTTGCGGGGACTAGAGGTCAGCCCCAGCATTTT
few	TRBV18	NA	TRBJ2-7	CASSRHSYEQYF	TGTGCCAGCTCACGGCACTCCTACGAGCAGTACTTC
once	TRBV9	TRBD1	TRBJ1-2	CASSGYRGGYTF	TGTGCCAGCAGCGGATACAGGGGCGGCTACACCTTC
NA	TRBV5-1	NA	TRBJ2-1	CASSLLGYEQFF	TGCGCCAGCAGCCTTCTAGGATATGAGCAGTTCTTC
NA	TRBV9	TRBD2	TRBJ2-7	CASSVALAGGEQYF	TGTGCCAGCAGCGTAGCCCTAGCGGGAGGCGAGCAGTACTTC
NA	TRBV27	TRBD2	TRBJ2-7	CASGLRAGGYEQYF	TGTGCCAGCGGCCTCCGAGCGGGAGGATACGAGCAGTACTTC
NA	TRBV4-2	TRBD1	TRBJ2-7	CASSQGPQGAKPYEQYF	TGTGCCAGCAGCCAAGGCCCCCAGGGGGCTAAGCCCTACGAGCAGTACTTC
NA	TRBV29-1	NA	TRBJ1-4	CSVEDEGRDEKLFF	TGCAGCGTTGAAGATGAGGGCAGAGATGAAAAACTGTTTTTT
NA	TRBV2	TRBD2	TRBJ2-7	CASSVNGRRAGTREQYF	TGTGCCAGCAGTGTGAACGGAAGAAGAGCGGGAACCCGGGAGCAGTACTTC
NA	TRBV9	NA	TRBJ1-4	CASSVQATNEKLFF	TGTGCCAGCAGCGTCCAGGCCACCAATGAAAAACTGTTTTTT
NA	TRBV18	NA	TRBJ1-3	CASSRGTPPNTIYF	TGTGCCAGCTCCCGAGGGACTCCCCCGAACACCATATATTTT
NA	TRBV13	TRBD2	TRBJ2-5	CASSFGTSGAQETQYF	TGTGCCAGCAGCTTCGGGACTAGCGGGGCTCAAGAGACCCAGTACTTC
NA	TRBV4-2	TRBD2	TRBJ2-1	CASSQDRTAGVVCYEQFF	TGTGCCAGCAGCCAAGATCGTACAGCGGGAGTCGTGTGCTATGAGCAGTTCTTC
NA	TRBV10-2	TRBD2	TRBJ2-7	CASRGSLPGGSYEQYF	TGCGCCAGCAGAGGGTCTCTTCCGGGAGGGTCCTACGAGCAGTACTTC
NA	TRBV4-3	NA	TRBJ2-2	CASSPRPLSGANTGELFF	TGCGCCAGCAGCCCGAGACCCTTGAGCGGAGCGAACACCGGGGAGCTGTTTTTT